The clone carrying this T cell receptor beta chain was detected only a few times. Its target is not known. Clones were read by immunoSEQ multiplex PCR, and TCRdb kept only the in-frame ones, dropping some. The sample has about 21,000 clones, 80% seen once. Time point specified: baseline pretreatment blood. The treatment was: 15 Gy SBRT to primary tumor, nephrectomy 4 weeks later. The CDR3 sequence is 15 residues long. V was pared by 8 bases and J by 2 bases, with 8 bases of the junction left unmatched. Germline loops: CDR1 MNHNY, CDR2 SVGAGI (reference sequence). The sample originates from a study of radiation and T cells in renal cell carcinoma. General study points: In blood, top tumor clones expanded by 2 weeks, shrinking by 4.

The TCR sequence derives from a man in his sixties with renal cell carcinoma. The chain couples TRBV6-6 to TRBJ2-1; 8 nucleotides agree with TRBD2. Specimen: blood, collected from a patient whose treatment included radiotherapy and nephrectomy. The CDR3 reads CASGYSGAAYNEQFF. The CDR3 DNA sequence: TGTGCCAGCGGCTATAGCGGGGCCGCCTACAATGAGCAGTTCTTC.